This T cell receptor (beta chain) originates from a study of T cells in localized non-small cell lung cancer. Study conclusions and caveats: Median approximately 61 top-100 tumor clones were shared with paired adjacent lung. Uninvolved adjacent lung had more T cell clonality than any other tissue, topping tumor. Heterogeneity is still possible, as just one tumor region was sequenced. The study linked higher blood T cell density to longer overall survival.

Using immunoSEQ multiplex PCR, the repertoire was profiled, and TCRdb retains in-frame clones only, with some absent. The table includes approximately 63,000 clones, around nine tenths detected once. Comment on this clone: Its antigen is unknown.

CDR1 is SGDLS and CDR2 is YYNGEE in the germline V gene. The CDR3 covers 15 residues. After removal of 4 bases from V and 2 bases from J, the junction contained 7 bases not matched to a gene. V usage is TRBV9 and J usage is TRBJ1-2, with TRBD1 identical over 8 bases. The starting material was peripheral blood, obtained before any cancer treatment. This clonotype was obtained from a man aged 35 to 70 with stage I squamous cell lung carcinoma. CDR3 protein: CASSLPGQVNYGYTF. DNA of the CDR3: TGTGCCAGCAGCTTACCGGGACAGGTAAACTATGGCTACACCTTC. The full variable domain, rest sourced from reference TRBV9 and TRBJ1-2, is DSGVTQTPKHLITATGQRVTLRCSPRSGDLSVYWYQQSLDQGLQFLIQYYNGEERAKGNILERFSAQQFPDLHSELNLSSLELGDSALYFCASSLPGQVNYGYTFGSGTRLTVV.